This T cell receptor beta chain was captured by sequencing in a study of cytomegalovirus exposure and HLA in healthy donors. Overall study results and limits: Among the most significant clusters, several appeared linked to common viral pathogens in a later analysis.

In regard to this clone: Antigen unknown.

The PCR employed 60 Vbeta primers together with 13 Jbeta primers. TCRdb's table, derived via immunoSEQ multiplex PCR, lists solely in-frame clones and lacks some. The sample has over 130,000 clones, approximately 80% seen once. This CDR3 has 14 residues. CDR1 is SGHRS and CDR2 is YFSETQ in the germline V gene. Trimming removed 1 base at V and 0 bases at J, with 7 bases between. The receptor's source is a man aged 50-60 years in good health and CMV-seronegative. The chain links TRBV5-1 to TRBJ1-2; the D is unclear. Sequenced sample: PBMCs. The CDR3 reads CASSLTVANYGYTF. In DNA, the CDR3 is TGCGCCAGCAGCTTGACAGTTGCTAACTATGGCTACACCTTC.